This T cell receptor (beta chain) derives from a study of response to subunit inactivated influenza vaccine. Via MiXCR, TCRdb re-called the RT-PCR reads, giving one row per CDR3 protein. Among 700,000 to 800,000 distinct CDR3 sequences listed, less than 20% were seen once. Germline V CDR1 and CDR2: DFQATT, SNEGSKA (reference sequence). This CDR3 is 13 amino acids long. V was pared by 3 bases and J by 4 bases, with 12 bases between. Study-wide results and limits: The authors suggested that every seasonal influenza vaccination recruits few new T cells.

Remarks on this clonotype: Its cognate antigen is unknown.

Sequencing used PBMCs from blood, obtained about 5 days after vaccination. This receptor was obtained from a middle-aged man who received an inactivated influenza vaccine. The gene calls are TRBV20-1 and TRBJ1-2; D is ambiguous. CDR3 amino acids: CSASWEHIYGYTF. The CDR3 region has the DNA TGCAGTGCTAGTTGGGAGCATATCTATGGCTACACCTTC.